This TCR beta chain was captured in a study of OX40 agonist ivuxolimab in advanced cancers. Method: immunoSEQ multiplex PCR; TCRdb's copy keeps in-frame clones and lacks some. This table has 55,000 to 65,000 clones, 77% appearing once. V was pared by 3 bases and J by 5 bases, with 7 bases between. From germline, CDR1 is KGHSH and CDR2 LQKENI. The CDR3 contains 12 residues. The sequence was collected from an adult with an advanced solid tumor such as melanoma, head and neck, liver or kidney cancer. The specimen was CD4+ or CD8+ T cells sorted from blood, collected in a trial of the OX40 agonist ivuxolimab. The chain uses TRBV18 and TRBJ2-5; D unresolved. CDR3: CASSPYRETQYF. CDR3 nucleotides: TGTGCCAGCTCACCGTACCGGGAGACCCAGTACTTC.